These T cell receptor beta chains were read from a single sample in a study of blood T cell repertoires in COVID-19. TCRdb's table, derived via immunoSEQ multiplex PCR, lists solely in-frame clones and lacks some. The table includes some 410,000 clones, roughly 88% detected once. Sequenced: PBMCs or T cells enriched from blood (not recorded which). The receptors were gathered from a woman younger than 45 with acute COVID-19. Each CDR3 is given with its conserved first and last residue. The D gene is left open where the match is weak. Size values are once, few and many counts, or a class for expanded clones, and some rows have none.

j_call d_call v_call clone_size cdr3_aa cdr3_nt
TRBJ2-1 TRBD1 TRBV2 NA CASRLRQGSYNEQFF TGTGCCAGCAGGTTAAGACAGGGATCATACAATGAGCAGTTCTTC
TRBJ1-1 NA TRBV24-1 NA CATSLNTEAFF TGTGCCACCAGTCTAAACACTGAAGCTTTCTTT
TRBJ1-1 NA TRBV9 NA CASSVSGQTEAFF TGTGCCAGCAGCGTCTCAGGGCAGACTGAAGCTTTCTTT
TRBJ1-5 TRBD1 TRBV5-3 NA CARSSGTALNQPQHF TGTGCCAGAAGCTCCGGGACAGCCCTTAATCAGCCCCAGCATTTT
TRBJ1-1 TRBD1 TRBV4-1 NA CASSLRTGGFGDTEAFF TGCGCCAGCAGCCTCAGGACAGGGGGCTTTGGGGACACTGAAGCTTTCTTT
TRBJ2-2 NA TRBV11-2 NA CASSLEPEASNTGELFF TGTGCCAGCAGCTTAGAACCGGAGGCTTCGAACACCGGGGAGCTGTTTTTT
TRBJ1-5 NA TRBV2 once CASRAYRDGVRNQPQHF TGTGCCAGCAGGGCCTACAGGGATGGGGTACGCAATCAGCCCCAGCATTTT
TRBJ2-2 NA TRBV5-1 NA CASSLPSGAGELFF TGCGCCAGCAGCTTGCCCAGCGGCGCCGGGGAGCTGTTTTTT
TRBJ1-2 TRBD1 TRBV27 NA CASWPTGTGGAYGYTF TGTGCCAGCTGGCCCACCGGGACAGGGGGCGCTTATGGCTACACCTTC
TRBJ1-4 TRBD1 TRBV10-3 once CATTDREGEKLFF TGTGCCACCACCGACAGGGAAGGGGAAAAACTGTTTTTT
TRBJ2-4 NA TRBV6-5 NA CASSYTGSSAKNIQYF TGTGCCAGCAGTTATACAGGATCATCGGCCAAAAACATTCAGTACTTC
TRBJ2-1 TRBD1 TRBV19 NA CASSRLGTATYNEQFF TGTGCCAGTAGTAGATTAGGGACAGCCACCTACAATGAGCAGTTCTTC
TRBJ1-2 NA TRBV10-3 NA CATYSTEIDYGYTF TGTGCCACCTACTCGACTGAAATCGATTATGGCTACACCTTC
TRBJ1-1 NA TRBV30 NA CAWRATGTPVAFF TGTGCCTGGAGAGCAACCGGGACTCCGGTAGCTTTCTTT
TRBJ1-2 TRBD1 TRBV30 NA CAWSRGLGYGYTF TGTGCCTGGAGCAGGGGGCTAGGCTATGGCTACACCTTC